This is a list of T cell receptor beta chains from one sample in a study of blood T cell repertoires in COVID-19. The protocol was immunoSEQ multiplex PCR, while the TCRdb copy is restricted to in-frame clones and leaves out a portion. The data contain under 250,000 clones, just under 85% of them seen just once; the ten biggest clones take up 1.3%. What was sequenced was PBMCs or T cells enriched from blood (not recorded which). The receptors derive from a woman between 35 and 50 years old with acute COVID-19. Each CDR3 is given without its conserved first and last residue.

v_call	j_call	cdr3_aa
TRBV29-1	TRBJ1-2	SVFPWESPYT
TRBV10-3	TRBJ2-1	AISAALAGLRNEQF
TRBV28	TRBJ1-6	ASNLQNNSPLH
TRBV7-6	TRBJ2-2	ASSSQGRNTGELF
TRBV9	TRBJ2-4	ASSVGEGLNIQY
TRBV11-2	TRBJ1-1	ASSPSDTEAF
TRBV19	TRBJ2-1	ASSGNPRGYNEQF
TRBV15	TRBJ1-3	ATSRVYGSGTGNTIY
TRBV4-3	TRBJ1-2	ASRAGVFHA
TRBV5-1	TRBJ2-1	ASSLHVPGGPMSYNEQF
TRBV7-9	TRBJ2-5	ASSSGQGQETQY
TRBV2	TRBJ1-2	ASTGREGLYGYT
TRBV15	TRBJ2-5	ATSRGGSPPRQETQY
TRBV21-1	TRBJ2-7	ASSPKGADRESYEQY
TRBV4-2	TRBJ2-7	ASSQGTSATYEQY
TRBV7-3	TRBJ2-5	ASSPGQEETQY
TRBV5-6	TRBJ1-6	ASSPSTGSDNSPLH
TRBV7-2	TRBJ2-1	ASSASGGTYNEQF
TRBV3-1/TRBV3-2	TRBJ2-2	ASSQGLVVGELF
TRBV6-5	TRBJ1-1	ASSYSGGRTEAF
TRBV27	TRBJ2-3	ASNRDRVADTQY
TRBV6-4	TRBJ2-3	ASSDSIGGVTDTQY
TRBV19	TRBJ1-5	ASSIGGGGGGWQPQH
TRBV7-6	TRBJ1-2	ASSLGQGLKGYT
TRBV4-1	TRBJ2-7	ASSQGHPYEQY
TRBV15	TRBJ2-7	ATSSWSGENYEQY
TRBV18	TRBJ1-1	ASSPRQGAQGGTEAF